The 17 T cell receptor beta chains below were found in one sample sequenced in a study of T cells expressing NK-cell markers. No DNA is given; TCRdb re-called the 5' RACE reads and lists each CDR3 protein once. Its table records around 550,000 distinct CDR3 sequences. The sample comprised blood T cells: a sorted CD56 or NKG2C T cell subset, CD4+ or CD8+ T cells, or bulk PBMC T cells (not recorded which). All receptors come from a man between 18 and 29 years old in good health.

The chain is built from TRBV11-2 and TRBJ2-1; there is no DNA to check the TCRdb D call of TRBD2. CDR1 and CDR2 (germline): SGHAT, FQNNGV. This CDR3 is built from 16 residues. CDR3 region: CASSLIRGRAYNEQFF.

CDR3 sequence: CASSSVFGTDLSGANVLTF. The chain carries TRBV7-6 and TRBJ2-6; the TCRdb D gene call, TRBD2, has no DNA to confirm it. Germline V gene sequence: CDR1 SGHVS, CDR2 FNYEAQ. The CDR3 length is 19 residues. The full variable domain, with the rest looked up from reference TRBV7-6 and TRBJ2-6, is GAGVSQSPRYKVTKRGQDVALRCDPISGHVSLYWYRQALGQGPEFLTYFNYEAQQDKSGLPNDRFSAERPEGSISTLTIQRTEQRDSAMYRCASSSVFGTDLSGANVLTFGAGSRLTVL.

The genes are TRBV6-2 or TRBV6-3 and TRBJ1-1; no DNA is available, so the TRBD1 call from TCRdb remains unchecked. The CDR3 is 14 amino acids. CDR1 and CDR2 from the germline V gene are MNHEY and SVGEGT. The CDR3 loop reads CASSSLQGSSEAFF.

This chain connects TRBV10-3 to TRBJ2-3; there is no DNA to check the TCRdb D call of TRBD1. This CDR3 comprises 13 residues. CDR1 ENHRY and CDR2 SYGVKD come from the germline V gene. The CDR3 here is CATTTDLTDTQYF.

V is TRBV10-2 and J is TRBJ2-3; with no DNA, the TCRdb D assignment of TRBD1 cannot be verified. CDR3 length: 16 amino acids. CDR1 is WSHSY, CDR2 SAAADI, per germline. The CDR3 protein is CASSRKQGTSTDTQYF.

The V call is TRBV12-3 or TRBV12-4, the J call TRBJ2-2; TCRdb picks TRBD1, but there is no DNA to check that call. The CDR3 is 14 residues long. The CDR3 region is CASPGQTNTGELFF.

The chain has TRBV11-2 and TRBJ2-3. The V gene's germline CDR1 is SGHAT and CDR2 FQNNGV. The CDR3 loop spans 12 amino acids. This chain's CDR3 is CASSRTADTQYF.

The chain links TRBV12-3 or TRBV12-4 to TRBJ2-1; the D gene TCRdb calls, TRBD1, cannot be checked with no DNA. The CDR3 has 13 amino acids. The CDR3 protein is CASSLGWAGEQFF.

J is TRBJ1-1 and V is TRBV12-3 or TRBV12-4; TCRdb calls TRBD1, which cannot be checked without DNA. This CDR3 contains 17 residues. The CDR3 sequence: CASSLAWGQGMNTEAFF.

V usage is TRBV7-9 and J usage is TRBJ1-2; TCRdb calls TRBD1, which cannot be checked without DNA. This CDR3 has 15 residues. Germline CDR1 is SEHNR and CDR2 is FQNEAQ (reference sequence). CDR3: CASSWSGTPGGGYTF.

V is TRBV7-9 and J is TRBJ1-2; TCRdb outputs TRBD1, but without DNA this stays unchecked. From germline, CDR1 is SEHNR and CDR2 FQNEAQ (reference sequence). The CDR3 loop spans 12 amino acids. The CDR3 here is CASGDRARGYTF.

V is TRBV24-1 and J is TRBJ2-1; TCRdb lists TRBD1, though no DNA is available to test this call. This CDR3 is 14 amino acids long. Germline-derived CDR1 and CDR2 are KGHDR and SFDVKD. CDR3 residues: CATSEGPTGDEQFF.

This CDR3 is CASSTQGGSKDTQYF. The chain employs TRBV12-3 or TRBV12-4 and TRBJ2-3; there is no DNA to check the TCRdb D call of TRBD1. This CDR3 has 15 residues.

The gene calls are TRBV24-1 and TRBJ2-5; TCRdb names TRBD2, which stays unverified in the absence of DNA. Germline loops: CDR1 KGHDR, CDR2 SFDVKD. The CDR3 has 14 amino acids. Here the CDR3 reads CATSDGGRRETQYF.

The gene calls are TRBV9 and TRBJ2-5; TCRdb returns TRBD1, unconfirmable since there is no DNA. CDR3 length: 14 amino acids. In germline, CDR1 is SGDLS, CDR2 YYNGEE. The CDR3 spells CASSAGTGKETQYF.

The rearrangement uses TRBV7-9 and TRBJ1-1; TCRdb gives TRBD1 as the D gene, but with no DNA this cannot be confirmed. In germline, CDR1 is SEHNR, CDR2 FQNEAQ (reference sequence). The CDR3 is 17 residues long. The CDR3 protein is CASSLAQLGTANTEAFF.

The chain carries TRBV12-3 or TRBV12-4 and TRBJ2-1; the D gene TCRdb calls, TRBD2, cannot be checked with no DNA. CDR3 length: 14 amino acids. The CDR3 reads CAVVRGTPYNEQFF.